This TCR beta chain appears in the sequencing data of a study of blood T cells in healthy people across ages. Study-level information: Template switching captured about one barcoded beta molecule per two T cells.

The study, taken as a whole, reports: Per-million-T-cell TCR beta diversity fell roughly linearly with age. Greater diversity and more naive CD4+ cells were seen in long-lived donors than in aged donors.

This CDR3 region has 16 residues. With 6 bases removed from V and 2 bases from J, the gap between germline ends came to 17 bases. Looked up from germline, CDR1 is KGHSH and CDR2 is LQKENI. Turning to this clonotype: The antigen is unknown.

Using a J-beta primer mix together with a sample-barcoded 5' primer, a second PCR was run for about 6 to 11 cycles. The authors tagged each cDNA molecule using a template-switch adaptor with 12 random nucleotides. TCRdb analysed the 5' RACE reads with MiXCR anew, one entry per CDR3 protein. The sample contains roughly 680,000 distinct CDR3 sequences, around 49% of which appear only once. This sequence joins TRBV18 and TRBJ1-5, with D possibly being TRBD1 (6 bases). Sequencing was performed on blood. The clonotype comes from a woman between 55 and 75 years old in good health. This CDR3 reads CASSSTGGAGNQPQHF. Here the CDR3 DNA reads TGTGCCAGCTCGTCGACGGGGGGCGCAGGCAATCAGCCCCAGCATTTT. The full variable domain, rest sourced from reference TRBV18 and TRBJ1-5, is NAGVMQNPRHLVRRRGQEARLRCSPMKGHSHVYWYRQLPEEGLKFMVYLQKENIIDESGMPKERFSAEFPKEGPSILRIQQVVRGDSAAYFCASSSTGGAGNQPQHFGDGTRLSIL.